This entry lists 16 T cell receptor beta chains sequenced from one sample in a study of post-analysis software for immune sequencing data. Study observations and caveats: Four or five TRBV segments, including TRBV5-6, TRBV5-1 and TRBV20-1, were more frequent in patients than controls.

No cognate antigen is known for these TCRs. Unique molecular identifiers were present in the TCR beta cDNA libraries. TCRdb re-analysed the PCR reads in MiXCR, keeping a single row per CDR3 protein. The sample includes some 260,000 distinct CDR3 sequences, roughly a third of them seen just once. Sequences were obtained from blood. The receptors shown here come from a girl between 5 and 17 years old with multiple sclerosis.

This chain links TRBV7-2 with TRBJ1-1; no definite D call. Germline values: CDR1 SGHTA, CDR2 FQGNSA. Trimming pared 8 bases from V and 1 base from J, leaving 11 bases between. The CDR3 runs to 13 residues. The CDR3 sequence: CASELLTNTEAFF. As DNA, the CDR3 is TGTGCCAGCGAGCTTTTAACGAACACTGAAGCTTTCTTT.

Many counts were recorded for this clonotype. V usage is TRBV7-9 and J usage is TRBJ2-1; the D gene is possibly TRBD2 (7 bases). This CDR3 is built from 15 residues. The V end was cut by 0 bases, the J end by 7 bases, with 13 bases between. Germline V lookup: CDR1 SEHNR, CDR2 FQNEAQ (reference sequence). The DNA of the CDR3 is TGTGCCAGCAGCTTAGCGGAGGGGGGGGAGAATGAGCAGTTCTTC. As protein: CASSLAEGGENEQFF. Together with reference TRBV7-9 and TRBJ2-1, the CDR3 gives the full variable domain: DTGVSQNPRHKITKRGQNVTFRCDPISEHNRLYWYRQTLGQGPEFLTYFQNEAQLEKSRLLSDRFSAERPKGSFSTLEIQRTEQGDSAMYLCASSLAEGGENEQFFGPGTRLTVL.

This clonotype was seen at least ten times. This rearrangement joins TRBV7-9 to TRBJ2-1, with D possibly being TRBD1 or TRBD2 (5 bases each). Germline CDR1 reads SEHNR; CDR2 reads FQNEAQ (reference sequence). CDR3 size: 15 residues. V lost 5 bases and J lost 4, with 15 bases in between. This CDR3 is CASSVVGRRYNEQFF. CDR3 coding DNA: TGTGCCAGCAGCGTGGTGGGACGAAGATACAATGAGCAGTTCTTC.

This clonotype was counted a few times. V and J are TRBV3-1 and TRBJ1-2, with 8 bases lining up with TRBD1. The germline CDR1 and CDR2 sequences are LGHDT and YNNKEL (reference sequence). Trimming at V came to 4 bases and at J to 0 bases, leaving 1 base not matched to a gene. This CDR3 contains 14 residues. The CDR3 region is CASSRTGPNYGYTF. The CDR3 nucleotides are TGTGCCAGCAGCCGGACAGGGCCTAACTATGGCTACACCTTC.

V and J are TRBV25-1 and TRBJ1-1; TRBD1 matches 8 bases. V lost 4 bases and J lost 4; bases outside the gene matches: 17. Germline CDR1 reads MGHDK; CDR2 reads SYGVNS. The CDR3 consists of 18 residues. In DNA form, the CDR3 reads TGTGCCAGCAGTGTTCTTTCAGGGGGCTTTGAGGGCGGCACTGAAGCTTTCTTT. Protein: CASSVLSGGFEGGTEAFF.

To note about this clonotype: Given a much more abundant clone one base away, this may be a read error. The chain is built from TRBV4-2 and TRBJ2-1; 7 nucleotides match TRBD2. Gene TRBJ2-7 matches the end of the DNA better, so the J call may be wrong. This CDR3 contains 16 residues. The germline gives CDR1 LGHNA, CDR2 YNFKEQ. CDR3 amino acids: CASSQDSTGDYNEQYF. In DNA, the CDR3 is TGTGCCAGCAGCCAAGATTCGACTGGGGACTACAATGAGCAGTACTTC.

This clonotype was picked up a small number of times. A junction boundary mismatches the germline segment, possibly from a read error. The chain combines TRBV24-1 with TRBJ2-3; D possibly corresponds to TRBD2 (6 bases). The CDR3 is made up of 19 amino acids. Germline assignment: CDR1 KGHDR and CDR2 SFDVKD. The CDR3 loop reads CATSDSVLARQSSTDAQYF. In DNA form, the CDR3 reads TGTGCCACCAGTGATTCCGTCCTAGCGAGGCAGTCTAGCACAGATGCGCAGTATTTT.

As for this clonotype: A clone one base away is much larger, so this may be a read error. V gene TRBV12-3 or TRBV12-4 combines with J gene TRBJ2-3, with TRBD2 identical over 10 bases. This CDR3 is built from 16 residues. The trim removed 3 bases at V and 7 bases at J, leaving 10 bases unmatched. The CDR3: CASSLLASGRENTQYF. The CDR3 DNA reads as TGTGCCAGCAGTTTGTTGGCTAGCGGGAGAGAAAATACGCAGTATTTT.

At least ten counts were recorded for this clonotype. This rearrangement joins TRBV4-1 to TRBJ2-1, with D perhaps TRBD2 (5 bases). The CDR3 length is 15 residues. In germline, CDR1 is MGHRA, CDR2 YSYEKL. The V end lost 1 base, the J end lost 4 bases, and 11 bases lay between the germline ends. Written as DNA, the CDR3 is TGCGCCAGCAGCCAAGTTGCCGGGGTTTACAATGAGCAGTTCTTC. Its protein is CASSQVAGVYNEQFF.

Concerning this clonotype itself: A much larger clone lies one base from this, so it may be a read error. This chain uses TRBV20-1 with TRBJ2-1; D may match TRBD1 or TRBD2 (5 bases each). The CDR3 totals 16 residues. The germline V and J ends were trimmed by 1 base and 3 bases, with 16 bases remaining between them. From germline, CDR1 is DFQATT and CDR2 SNEGSKA (reference sequence). This CDR3 reads CSARVDSGTHYNEQFF. CDR3 DNA: TGCAGTGCTAGAGTCGACTCGGGGACCCACTACAATGAGCAGTTCTTC.

This chain connects TRBV7-8 to TRBJ2-7, with D hard to call. V shed 6 bases and J shed 2 bases, with 14 bases lying between them. CDR1 is SGHVS, CDR2 FQNEAQ, per germline. This CDR3 comprises 14 residues. CDR3 sequence reads: CASREHTQTYEQYF. CDR3 sequence (DNA): TGTGCCAGCAGAGAACATACCCAAACCTACGAGCAGTACTTC.

In its sample, this clonotype was seen a few times. A clone one base away is much larger, so this may be a read error. The V and J genes are TRBV7-2 and TRBJ2-5, with D unclear. Germline V lookup: CDR1 SGHTA, CDR2 FQGNSA. The CDR3 is 14 residues long. The ends were cut back, 1 base at V and 7 bases at J, with 13 bases in the middle. The CDR3 spells CASSLGQARRTQYF. The CDR3 DNA sequence: TGTGCCAGCAGCTTAGGGCAGGCGCGGAGGACCCAGTACTTC.

The chain links TRBV14 to TRBJ2-7, with 9 bases that match TRBD2. The V and J ends lost 4 bases and 3 bases, in that order; junction bases with no gene match: 7. The CDR3 sequence is 15 residues long. CDR1 is SGHDN and CDR2 is FVKESK in the germline V gene. The CDR3 DNA follows: TGTGCCAGCAGCCGGGGGGGACTAGCAGACTACGAGCAGTACTTC. The encoded protein is CASSRGGLADYEQYF.

The chain employs TRBV20-1 and TRBJ2-1; no clear D. The CDR3 is 10 residues long. The germline gives CDR1 DFQATT, CDR2 SNEGSKA (reference sequence). The CDR3 here is CSPTNNEQFF. Here the CDR3 DNA reads TGCAGCCCTACGAACAATGAGCAGTTCTTC.

The J gene is TRBJ2-1, the V gene TRBV21-1; TRBD1 is taken as the D call from the table, unchecked against the DNA. TRBV21-1 is a listed pseudogene. This CDR3 has 17 amino acids. CDR3 protein: CASSKGLGGLSIDEQFF. In DNA form, the CDR3 reads TGTGCCAGCAGCAAAGGATTGGGGGGCTTGTCTATCGATGAGCAGTTCTTC.

Many counts were recorded for this clonotype. This rearrangement joins TRBV7-9 to TRBJ2-1; the D is unclear. The CDR3 contains 14 residues. V was cut by 0 bases and J by 8 bases, with 11 bases left in between. Germline loops: CDR1 SEHNR, CDR2 FQNEAQ (reference sequence). The CDR3 DNA reads as TGTGCCAGCAGCTTAGCCAATTCAAGGGATGAGCAGTTCTTC. This codes for CASSLANSRDEQFF.